Presented here are 13 T cell receptor beta chains from one specimen sequenced in a study of shared clonotypes between healthy human individuals. Assay: immunoSEQ multiplex PCR; the TCRdb copy retains only in-frame clones and omits some. There are 2 million or so clones in the sample; approximately 94% occur only once, and roughly 1.1% lies in the top ten. Naive CD8 cells, CD45RO-negative and positively selected for CCR7, excluded terminally differentiated effector memory CD45RA+ cells. The sample taken for sequencing was naive CD8+ T cells sorted from blood. These receptor sequences come from a man between 18 and 29 years old in good health.

The rearrangement uses TRBV28 and TRBJ1-4; D is unclear. Trimming cost V 4 bases and J 2 bases, with 11 bases left between them. Germline V gene sequence: CDR1 MDHEN, CDR2 SYDVKM. This CDR3 spans 15 amino acids. CDR3 amino acids: CASSWREWTNEKLFF. CDR3 DNA sequence: TGTGCCAGCAGTTGGCGGGAATGGACTAATGAAAAACTGTTTTTT.

This chain joins TRBV19 and TRBJ1-2, with 9 bases matching TRBD1. Germline trimming cut 5 bases from V and 8 bases from J; bases unmatched to any gene: 6. The CDR3 totals 13 residues. The germline V gene has CDR1 LNHDA and CDR2 SQIVND (reference sequence). CDR3 bases: TGTGCCAGTAGTCCCGGGACAGGGTTCGGCTACACCTTC. It is translated as CASSPGTGFGYTF.

The rearrangement uses TRBV10-3 and TRBJ2-2; 10 bases line up with TRBD2. Germline loops: CDR1 ENHRY, CDR2 SYGVKD. The CDR3 covers 16 residues. J was trimmed by 1 base and V by 8 bases; bases with no gene match: 7. The CDR3 coding sequence is TGTGCCATCGCGGGACCTAGCGGGAGGAACACCGGGGAGCTGTTTTTT. Protein: CAIAGPSGRNTGELFF.

The rearrangement joins TRBV30 to TRBJ2-7; unclear D gene. Germline CDR1 is GTSNPN and CDR2 is SVGIG (reference sequence). With 0 bases removed from V and 4 bases from J, the gap between germline ends came to 13 bases. This CDR3 spans 14 amino acids. The CDR3 protein is CAWSVGRVLYEQYF. CDR3 sequence (DNA): TGTGCCTGGAGTGTAGGTAGGGTCTTATACGAGCAGTACTTC.

The J gene is TRBJ1-4, the V gene TRBV27, with 7 bases lining up with TRBD1. Germline V gives CDR1 MNHEY, CDR2 SMNVEV (reference sequence). The V and J ends lost 7 bases and 3 bases, in that order; junction bases with no gene match: 5. CDR3 length: 14 amino acids. The CDR3 coding sequence is TGTGCCAGCACCCAGACAGGGTCTAATGAAAAACTGTTTTTT. Amino acid sequence: CASTQTGSNEKLFF.

V is TRBV19 and J is TRBJ1-2; TRBD1 matches 8 bases. CDR1 and CDR2 from the germline V gene are LNHDA and SQIVND (reference sequence). V shed 5 bases and J 5 bases; nucleotides not matched to a gene: 10. The CDR3 is made up of 15 amino acids. The CDR3 spells CASSPRTGGPYGYTF. In nucleotides, the CDR3 is TGTGCCAGTAGTCCCCGAACAGGGGGGCCTTATGGCTACACCTTC.

V usage is TRBV25-1 and J usage is TRBJ1-1; possibly TRBD1 for D (5 bases). The CDR3 is made up of 15 amino acids. Looked up from germline, CDR1 is MGHDK and CDR2 is SYGVNS. Trimming shortened V by 10 bases and J by 1 base, and 19 bases separated the two germline ends. The CDR3 DNA follows: TGTGCCACCCATCGAGGAGGGGAATGGAACACTGAAGCTTTCTTT. It is translated as CATHRGGEWNTEAFF.

The chain links TRBV10-1 to TRBJ1-1; D unresolved. The CDR3 sequence is 18 residues long. Trimming stripped 0 bases from V and 6 bases from J, with 23 bases between. Germline V gives CDR1 WNHNN, CDR2 SYGVQD (reference sequence). This CDR3 reads CASSESTRPRTAGAEAFF. CDR3 DNA: TGCGCCAGCAGTGAGTCGACTCGCCCCCGGACCGCCGGGGCTGAAGCTTTCTTT.

The chain has TRBV6-5 and TRBJ1-1; TRBD1 is a possible D gene (6 bases). This CDR3 is 12 amino acids long. V was clipped by 6 bases and J by 7 bases, with 12 bases between them. In germline, CDR1 is MNHEY, CDR2 SVGAGI. CDR3 sequence reads: CASSSGALEAFF. The CDR3 DNA sequence: TGTGCCAGCAGCTCAGGGGCTCTTGAAGCTTTCTTT.

The chain links TRBV4-2 to TRBJ2-6; D call uncertain. Germline CDR1 is LGHNA and CDR2 is YNFKEQ. The CDR3 sequence is 16 residues long. V was pared by 1 base and J by 1 base, with 8 bases between. The CDR3 loop reads CASSQALLSGANVLTF. DNA for the CDR3: TGTGCCAGCAGCCAAGCGTTACTTTCTGGGGCCAACGTCCTGACTTTC.

This rearrangement joins TRBV9 to TRBJ1-2; TRBD1 agrees at 8 bases. Germline V gene sequence: CDR1 SGDLS, CDR2 YYNGEE. This CDR3 is built from 15 residues. The junction had 8 bases not matched to a gene; V was cut back by 3 bases and J by 4 bases. The CDR3 DNA follows: TGTGCCAGCAGCGCTGGGGGGCAGGGGGCCTATGGCTACACCTTC. The encoded protein is CASSAGGQGAYGYTF.

This chain connects TRBV9 to TRBJ1-5; 8 bases map to TRBD1. This CDR3 spans 16 amino acids. J gave up 7 bases and V 4 bases, and 13 bases lay outside the gene matches. CDR1 is SGDLS, CDR2 YYNGEE, per germline. The CDR3 here is CASSSDTGGKGQPQHF. CDR3 in DNA: TGTGCCAGCAGCTCTGATACAGGGGGGAAGGGACAGCCCCAGCATTTT.

The chain uses TRBV11-2 and TRBJ2-3; maybe TRBD2 (6 bases). V was trimmed by 7 bases and J by 6 bases, leaving 20 bases between them. Germline lookup yields CDR1 SGHAT and CDR2 FQNNGV. This CDR3 is built from 15 residues. The CDR3 loop reads CASTPWGDQWDTQYF. The CDR3 DNA is TGTGCCAGCACCCCGTGGGGGGACCAGTGGGATACGCAGTATTTT. The whole variable domain, remainder taken from reference TRBV11-2 and TRBJ2-3, is EAGVAQSPRYKIIEKRQSVAFWCNPISGHATLYWYQQILGQGPKLLIQFQNNGVVDDSQLPKDRFSAERLKGVDSTLKIQPAKLEDSAVYLCASTPWGDQWDTQYFGPGTRLTVL.